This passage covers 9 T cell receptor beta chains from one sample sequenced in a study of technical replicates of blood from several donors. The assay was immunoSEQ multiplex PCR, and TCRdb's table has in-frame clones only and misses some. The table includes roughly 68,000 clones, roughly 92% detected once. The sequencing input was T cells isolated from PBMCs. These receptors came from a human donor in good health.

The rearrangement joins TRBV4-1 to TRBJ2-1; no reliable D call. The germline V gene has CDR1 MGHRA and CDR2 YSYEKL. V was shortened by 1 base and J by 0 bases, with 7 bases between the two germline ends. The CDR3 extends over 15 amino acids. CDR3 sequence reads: CASSQVFSSYNEQFF. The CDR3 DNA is TGCGCCAGCAGCCAAGTTTTTAGCTCCTACAATGAGCAGTTCTTC.

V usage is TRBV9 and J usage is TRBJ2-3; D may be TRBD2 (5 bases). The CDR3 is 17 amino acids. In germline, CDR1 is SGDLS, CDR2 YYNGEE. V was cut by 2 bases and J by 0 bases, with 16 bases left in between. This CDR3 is CASSVDPGWESTDTQYF. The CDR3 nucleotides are TGTGCCAGCAGCGTCGACCCCGGGTGGGAGAGCACAGATACGCAGTATTTT. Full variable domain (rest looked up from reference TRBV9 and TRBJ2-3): DSGVTQTPKHLITATGQRVTLRCSPRSGDLSVYWYQQSLDQGLQFLIQYYNGEERAKGNILERFSAQQFPDLHSELNLSSLELGDSALYFCASSVDPGWESTDTQYFGPGTRLTVL.

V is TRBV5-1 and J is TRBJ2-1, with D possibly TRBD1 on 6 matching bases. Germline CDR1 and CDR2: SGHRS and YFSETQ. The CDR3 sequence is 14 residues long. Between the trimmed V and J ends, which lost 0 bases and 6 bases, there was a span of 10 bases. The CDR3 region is CASSLDRAGNEQFF. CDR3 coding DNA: TGCGCCAGCAGCTTGGACAGGGCGGGCAATGAGCAGTTCTTC. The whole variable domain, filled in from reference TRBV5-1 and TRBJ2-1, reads KAGVTQTPRYLIKTRGQQVTLSCSPISGHRSVSWYQQTPGQGLQFLFEYFSETQRNKGNFPGRFSGRQFSNSRSEMNVSTLELGDSALYLCASSLDRAGNEQFFGPGTRLTVL.

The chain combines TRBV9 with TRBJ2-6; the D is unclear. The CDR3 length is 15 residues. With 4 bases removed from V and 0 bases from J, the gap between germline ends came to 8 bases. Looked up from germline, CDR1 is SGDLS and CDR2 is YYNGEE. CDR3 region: CASSPLGSGANVLTF. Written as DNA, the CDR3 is TGTGCCAGCAGCCCCCTCGGCTCTGGGGCCAACGTCCTGACTTTC.

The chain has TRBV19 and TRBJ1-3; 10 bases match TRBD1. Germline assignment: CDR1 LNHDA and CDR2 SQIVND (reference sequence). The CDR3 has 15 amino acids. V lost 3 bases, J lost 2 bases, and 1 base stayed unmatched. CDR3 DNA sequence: TGTGCCAGTAGTATCGGACAGGGGGCTGGAAACACCATATATTTT. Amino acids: CASSIGQGAGNTIYF. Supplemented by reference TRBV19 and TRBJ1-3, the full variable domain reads DGGITQSPKYLFRKEGQNVTLSCEQNLNHDAMYWYRQDPGQGLRLIYYSQIVNDFQKGDIAEGYSVSREKKESFPLTVTSAQKNPTAFYLCASSIGQGAGNTIYFGEGSWLTVV.

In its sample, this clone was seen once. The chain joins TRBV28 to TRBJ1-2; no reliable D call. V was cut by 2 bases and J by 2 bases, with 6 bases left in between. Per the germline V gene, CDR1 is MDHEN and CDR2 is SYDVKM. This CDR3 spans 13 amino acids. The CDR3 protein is CASSLGQNYGYTF. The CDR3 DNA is TGTGCCAGCAGTTTAGGGCAGAACTATGGCTACACCTTC.

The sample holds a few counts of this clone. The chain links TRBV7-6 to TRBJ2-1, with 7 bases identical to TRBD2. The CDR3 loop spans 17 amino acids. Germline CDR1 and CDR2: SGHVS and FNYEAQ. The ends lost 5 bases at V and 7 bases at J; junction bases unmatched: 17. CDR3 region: CASSPWTSRGLGNEQFF. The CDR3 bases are TGTGCCAGCAGCCCCTGGACTAGTCGGGGATTGGGGAATGAGCAGTTCTTC.

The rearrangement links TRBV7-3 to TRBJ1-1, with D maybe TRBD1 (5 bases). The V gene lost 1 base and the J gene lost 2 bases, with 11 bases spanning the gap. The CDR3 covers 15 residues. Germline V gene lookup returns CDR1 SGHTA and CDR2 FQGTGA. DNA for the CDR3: TGTGCCAGCAGCTTAAACCCAGGGCCCAACACTGAAGCTTTCTTT. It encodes CASSLNPGPNTEAFF.

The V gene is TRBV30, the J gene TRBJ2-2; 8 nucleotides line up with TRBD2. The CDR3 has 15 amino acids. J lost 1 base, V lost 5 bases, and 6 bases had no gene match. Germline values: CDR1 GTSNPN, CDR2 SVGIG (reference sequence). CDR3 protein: CAWGPGLGNTGELFF. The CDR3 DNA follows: TGTGCCTGGGGTCCGGGACTAGGGAACACCGGGGAGCTGTTTTTT.